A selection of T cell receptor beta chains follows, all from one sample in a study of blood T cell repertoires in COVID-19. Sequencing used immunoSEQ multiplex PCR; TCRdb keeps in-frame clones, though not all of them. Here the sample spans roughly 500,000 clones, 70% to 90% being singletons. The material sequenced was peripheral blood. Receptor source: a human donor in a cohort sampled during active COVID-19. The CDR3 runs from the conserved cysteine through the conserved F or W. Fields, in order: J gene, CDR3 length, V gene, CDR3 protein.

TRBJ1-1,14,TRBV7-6,CASSLGTENTEAFF
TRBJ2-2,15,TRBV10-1,CASSEGRAQSGELFF
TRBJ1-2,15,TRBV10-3,CAISESGQGSGGYTF
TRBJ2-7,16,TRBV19,CASSTLAGGGSYEQYF
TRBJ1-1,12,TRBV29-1,CSVTGGYTEAFF
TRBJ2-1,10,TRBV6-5,CASRKLVEFF
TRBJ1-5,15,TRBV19,CASSPGSGSNQPQHF
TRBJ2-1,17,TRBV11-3,CASSLTSNGRPGNEQFF
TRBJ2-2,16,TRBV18,CASSPPDLAPTGELFF
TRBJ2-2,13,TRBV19,CASSTTGSGELFF
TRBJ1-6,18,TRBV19,CASSSKPGAIHLNSPLHF
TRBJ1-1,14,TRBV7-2,CASSLGAMNTEAFF
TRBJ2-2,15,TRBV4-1,CASSLGQGADGELFF
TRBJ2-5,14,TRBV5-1,CASRGQGKGETQYF
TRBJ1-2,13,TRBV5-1,CASSLGGIYGYTF
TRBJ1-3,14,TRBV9,CASKPGNSGNTIYF
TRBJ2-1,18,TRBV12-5,CASGLALTSGSSYNEQFF
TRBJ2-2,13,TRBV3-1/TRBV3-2,CASSQLESGELFF
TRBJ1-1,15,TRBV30,CAWTPLRGAYTEAFF
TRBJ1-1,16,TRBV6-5,CASSLTGTGGNTEAFF
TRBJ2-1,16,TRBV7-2,CASSYRVSPGYNEQFF
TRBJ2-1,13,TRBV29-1,CSARYRDGNEQFF
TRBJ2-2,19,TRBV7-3,CASSLFGTSGRINTGELFF
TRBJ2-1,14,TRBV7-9,CASTLSGRTNEQFF
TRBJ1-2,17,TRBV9,CASSASGGSGIGDGYTF
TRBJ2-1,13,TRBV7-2,CASSLDRAGEQFF
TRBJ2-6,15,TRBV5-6,CASSLRGSGANVLTF
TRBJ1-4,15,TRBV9,CASSPRQLGNEKLFF
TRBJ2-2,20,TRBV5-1,CASSLLPGLAGGGWTGELFF
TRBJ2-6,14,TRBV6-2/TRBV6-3,CASSRDRGTNVLTF
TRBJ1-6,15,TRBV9,CASSPLQGHGTALHF
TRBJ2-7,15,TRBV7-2,CASSLSGLPSYEQYF
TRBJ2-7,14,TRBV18,CASSPNFRVDEQYF
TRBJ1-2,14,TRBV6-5,CASSPAGGSYGYTF
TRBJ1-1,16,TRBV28,CASSVWQGGGNTEAFF
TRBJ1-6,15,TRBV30,CAWSRQGEGNSPLHF
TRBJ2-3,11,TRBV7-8,CASSFVDTQYF
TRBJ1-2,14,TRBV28,CASSSQQSSYGYTF
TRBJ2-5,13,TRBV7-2,CASSPTRGETQYF
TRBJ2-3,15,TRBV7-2,CASSLSGNQADTQYF
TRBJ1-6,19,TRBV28,CASARGGQMITGSGEPLHF
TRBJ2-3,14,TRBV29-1,CSVEENLRGDTQYF
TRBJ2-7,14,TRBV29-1,CSVVPTAGPGEQYF
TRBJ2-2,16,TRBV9,CASSVEGGRWGGELFF
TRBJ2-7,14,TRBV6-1,CASSEWDRAYEQYF
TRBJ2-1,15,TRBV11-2,CASSFSGATYNEQFF
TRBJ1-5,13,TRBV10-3,CAATDERDQPQHF
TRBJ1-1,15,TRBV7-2,CASSLEGIKYTEAFF
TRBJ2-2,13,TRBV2,CASRVTSPGELFF
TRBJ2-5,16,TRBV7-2,CASSLGPQGATETQYF
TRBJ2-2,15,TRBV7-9,CASSPNDRDPGELFF
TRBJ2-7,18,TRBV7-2,CASSHSGTSGRVGYEQYF
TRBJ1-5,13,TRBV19,CASSISKERPQHF
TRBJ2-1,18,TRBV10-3,CAISGSSGREWSYNEQFF
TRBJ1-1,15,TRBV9,CASSVVPRVDTEAFF
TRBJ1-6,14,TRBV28,CASSLGRGKSPLHF
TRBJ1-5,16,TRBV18,CASSPGREYSNQPQHF
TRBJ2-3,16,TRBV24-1,CATSDHSGTSTDTQYF
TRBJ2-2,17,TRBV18,CASSPSPSGRAAGELFF
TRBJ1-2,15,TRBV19,CASSIRTGLNYGYTF